This T cell receptor beta chain was sequenced in a study of CD8 T cells in ankylosing spondylitis. CDR1 is SGHRS and CDR2 is YFSETQ in the germline V gene. The CDR3 has 15 amino acids. V shed 1 base, J shed 2 bases, and the junction held 4 bases outside the gene matches. This clonotype was detected many times. Generation of TCR beta libraries employed quantitative 5'-RACE incorporating molecular barcodes. TCRdb recomputed calls from the 5' RACE reads with MiXCR, one row per CDR3 protein. In the table there are about 240,000 distinct CDR3 sequences, 8% to 9.5% of which are singletons. The sample comprised blood, either unsorted or a sorted T cell fraction (not recorded which). The J gene is TRBJ2-3, the V gene TRBV5-1; the match to TRBD2 covers 7 bases. This TCR derives from a male donor with ankylosing spondylitis or in good health (not recorded which). The CDR3 spells CASSLSGTTTDTQYF. The CDR3 nucleotides are TGCGCCAGCAGCTTGTCGGGGACTACCACAGATACGCAGTATTTT.